The clone carrying this T cell receptor beta chain was detected only once. V lost 8 bases and J 1 base, leaving 11 bases between the germline ends. The CDR3 is 14 residues long. The germline V gene encodes CDR1 MDHEN and CDR2 SYDVKM. This sample is drawn from a study of control samples from healthy donors and cancer patients. Measured with immunoSEQ multiplex PCR; TCRdb has only the in-frame clones, and not every one. The table shows 90,000 to 150,000 clones, with approximately 89% occurring only once. Source material: blood. This receptor was taken from a man in his forties in good health. V usage is TRBV28 and J usage is TRBJ2-2, with D possibly TRBD1 on 5 matching bases. Here the CDR3 reads CASGITGNTGELFF. CDR3 nucleotides: TGTGCCAGCGGAATCACAGGGAACACCGGGGAGCTGTTTTTT.